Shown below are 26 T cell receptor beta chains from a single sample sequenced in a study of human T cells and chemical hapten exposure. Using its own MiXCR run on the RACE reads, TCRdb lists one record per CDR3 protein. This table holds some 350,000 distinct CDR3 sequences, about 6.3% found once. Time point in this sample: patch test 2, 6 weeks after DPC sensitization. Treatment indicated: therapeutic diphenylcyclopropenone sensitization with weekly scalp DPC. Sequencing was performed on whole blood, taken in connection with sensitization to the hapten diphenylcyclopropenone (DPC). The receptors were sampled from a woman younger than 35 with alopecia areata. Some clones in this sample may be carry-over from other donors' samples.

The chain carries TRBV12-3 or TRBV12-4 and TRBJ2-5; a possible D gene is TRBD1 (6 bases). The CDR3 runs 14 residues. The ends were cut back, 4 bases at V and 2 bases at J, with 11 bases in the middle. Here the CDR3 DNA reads TGTGCCAGCAGTTCCCAGGGGCTTCAAGAGACCCAGTACTTC. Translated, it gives CASSSQGLQETQYF.

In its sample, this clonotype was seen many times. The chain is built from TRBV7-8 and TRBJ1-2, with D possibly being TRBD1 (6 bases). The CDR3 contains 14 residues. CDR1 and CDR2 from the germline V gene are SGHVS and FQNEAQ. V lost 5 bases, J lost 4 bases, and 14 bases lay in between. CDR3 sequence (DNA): TGTGCCAGCAGCCAGGGGACGGGGAGCTATGGCTACACCTTC. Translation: CASSQGTGSYGYTF.

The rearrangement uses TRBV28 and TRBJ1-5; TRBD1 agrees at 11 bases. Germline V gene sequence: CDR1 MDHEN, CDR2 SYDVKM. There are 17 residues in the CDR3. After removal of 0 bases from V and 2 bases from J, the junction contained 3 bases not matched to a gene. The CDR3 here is CASSLWDRGPGNQPQHF. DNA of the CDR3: TGTGCCAGCAGTTTATGGGACAGGGGGCCGGGCAATCAGCCCCAGCATTTT.

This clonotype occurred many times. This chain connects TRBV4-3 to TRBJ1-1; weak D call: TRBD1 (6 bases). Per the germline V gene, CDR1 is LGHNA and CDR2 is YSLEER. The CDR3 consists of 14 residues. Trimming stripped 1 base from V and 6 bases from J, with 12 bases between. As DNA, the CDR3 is TGCGCCAGCAGCCAAGGGGACACGGTCGCTGAAGCTTTCTTT. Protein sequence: CASSQGDTVAEAFF.

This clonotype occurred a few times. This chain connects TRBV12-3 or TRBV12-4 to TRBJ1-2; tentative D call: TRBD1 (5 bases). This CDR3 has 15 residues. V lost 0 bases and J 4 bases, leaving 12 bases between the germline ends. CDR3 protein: CASSLARGTAYGYTF. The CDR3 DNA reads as TGTGCCAGCAGTTTAGCTCGGGGGACGGCCTATGGCTACACCTTC.

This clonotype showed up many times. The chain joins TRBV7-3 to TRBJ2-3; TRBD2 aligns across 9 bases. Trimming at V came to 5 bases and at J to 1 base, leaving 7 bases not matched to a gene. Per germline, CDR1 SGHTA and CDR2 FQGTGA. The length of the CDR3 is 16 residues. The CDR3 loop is CASSRGSSGGTDTQYF. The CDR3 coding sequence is TGTGCCAGCAGCCGAGGATCTAGCGGGGGCACAGATACGCAGTATTTT.

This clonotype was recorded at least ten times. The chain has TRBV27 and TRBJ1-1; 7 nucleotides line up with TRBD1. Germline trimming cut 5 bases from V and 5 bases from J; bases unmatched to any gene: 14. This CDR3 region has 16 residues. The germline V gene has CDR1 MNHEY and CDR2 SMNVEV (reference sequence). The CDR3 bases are TGTGCCAGCAGTACCATTAACAGGGGTTCAGGGACTGAAGCTTTCTTT. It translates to CASSTINRGSGTEAFF.

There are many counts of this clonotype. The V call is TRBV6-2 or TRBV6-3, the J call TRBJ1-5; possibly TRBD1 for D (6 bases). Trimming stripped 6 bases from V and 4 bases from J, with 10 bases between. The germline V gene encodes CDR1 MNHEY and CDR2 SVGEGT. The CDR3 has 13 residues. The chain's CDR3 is CASRRGQNQPQHF. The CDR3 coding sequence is TGTGCCAGCAGGCGAGGACAGAATCAGCCCCAGCATTTT.

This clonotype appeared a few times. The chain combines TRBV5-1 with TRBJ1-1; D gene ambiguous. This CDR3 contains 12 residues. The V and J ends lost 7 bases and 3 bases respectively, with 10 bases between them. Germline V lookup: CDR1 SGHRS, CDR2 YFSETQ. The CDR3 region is CASAFRDTEAFF. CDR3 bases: TGCGCCAGCGCCTTCCGGGACACTGAAGCTTTCTTT. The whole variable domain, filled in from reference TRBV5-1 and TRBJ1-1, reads KAGVTQTPRYLIKTRGQQVTLSCSPISGHRSVSWYQQTPGQGLQFLFEYFSETQRNKGNFPGRFSGRQFSNSRSEMNVSTLELGDSALYLCASAFRDTEAFFGQGTRLTVV.

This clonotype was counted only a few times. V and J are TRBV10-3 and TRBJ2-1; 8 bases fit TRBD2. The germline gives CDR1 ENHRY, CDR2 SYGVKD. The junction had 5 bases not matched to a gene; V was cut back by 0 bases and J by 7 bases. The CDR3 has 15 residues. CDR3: CAISESLAGLNEQFF. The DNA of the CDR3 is TGTGCCATCAGTGAGTCTTTAGCGGGGCTGAATGAGCAGTTCTTC.

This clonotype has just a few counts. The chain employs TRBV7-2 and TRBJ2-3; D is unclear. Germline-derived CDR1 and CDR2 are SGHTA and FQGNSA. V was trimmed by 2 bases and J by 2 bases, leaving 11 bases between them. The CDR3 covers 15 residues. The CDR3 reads CASSLSRQSTDTQYF. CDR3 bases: TGTGCCAGCAGCTTATCTCGGCAGTCCACAGATACGCAGTATTTT.

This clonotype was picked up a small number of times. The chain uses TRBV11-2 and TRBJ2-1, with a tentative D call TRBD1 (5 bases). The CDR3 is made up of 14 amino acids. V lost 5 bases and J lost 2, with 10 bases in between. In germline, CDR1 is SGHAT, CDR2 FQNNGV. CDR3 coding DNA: TGTGCCAGCAGCCCAGACAGCACCTACAATGAGCAGTTCTTC. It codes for CASSPDSTYNEQFF.

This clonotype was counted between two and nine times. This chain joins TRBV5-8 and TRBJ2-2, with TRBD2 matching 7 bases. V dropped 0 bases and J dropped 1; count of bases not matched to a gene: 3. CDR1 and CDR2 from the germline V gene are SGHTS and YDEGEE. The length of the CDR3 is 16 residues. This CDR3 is CASSLGRGGNTGELFF. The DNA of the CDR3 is TGTGCCAGCAGCTTGGGACGCGGGGGGAACACCGGGGAGCTGTTTTTT. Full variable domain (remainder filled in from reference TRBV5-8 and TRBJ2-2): EAGVTQSPTHLIKTRGQQATLRCSPISGHTSVYWYQQALGLGLQFLLWYDEGEERNRGNFPPRFSGRQFPNYSSELNVNALELEDSALYLCASSLGRGGNTGELFFGEGSRLTVL.

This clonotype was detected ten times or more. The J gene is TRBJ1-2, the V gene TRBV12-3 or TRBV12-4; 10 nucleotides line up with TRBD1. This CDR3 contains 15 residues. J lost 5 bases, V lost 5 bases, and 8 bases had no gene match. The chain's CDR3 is CASSRVAGQGYGYTF. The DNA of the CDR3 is TGTGCCAGCAGTCGCGTGGCGGGACAGGGGTATGGCTACACCTTC.

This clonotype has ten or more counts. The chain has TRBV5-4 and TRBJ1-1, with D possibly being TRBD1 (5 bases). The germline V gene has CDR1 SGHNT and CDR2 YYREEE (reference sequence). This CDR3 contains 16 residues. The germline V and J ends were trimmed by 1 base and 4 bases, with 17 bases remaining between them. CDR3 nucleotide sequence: TGTGCCAGCAGCTTGACCGGGACGCTAAAGGGCACTGAAGCTTTCTTT. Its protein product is CASSLTGTLKGTEAFF. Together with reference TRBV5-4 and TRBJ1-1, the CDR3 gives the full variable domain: ETGVTQSPTHLIKTRGQQVTLRCSSQSGHNTVSWYQQALGQGPQFIFQYYREEENGRGNFPPRFSGLQFPNYSSELNVNALELDDSALYLCASSLTGTLKGTEAFFGQGTRLTVV.

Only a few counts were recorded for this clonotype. Here the CDR3 reads CSARETGFGKAFF. The CDR3 region has the DNA TGCAGTGCTAGAGAGACAGGGTTTGGGAAAGCTTTCTTT. The chain combines TRBV20-1 with TRBJ1-1; 7 positions match TRBD1. The germline gives CDR1 DFQATT, CDR2 SNEGSKA (reference sequence). This CDR3 has 13 residues. The V segment lost 0 bases and the J segment 9 bases; nucleotides outside the gene matches: 7.

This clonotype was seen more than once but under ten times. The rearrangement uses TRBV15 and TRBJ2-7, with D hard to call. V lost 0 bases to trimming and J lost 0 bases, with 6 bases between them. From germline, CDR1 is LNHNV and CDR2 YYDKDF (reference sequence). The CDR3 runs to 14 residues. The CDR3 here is CATSREFSSYEQYF. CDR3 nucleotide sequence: TGTGCCACCAGCAGAGAATTTAGCTCCTACGAGCAGTACTTC.

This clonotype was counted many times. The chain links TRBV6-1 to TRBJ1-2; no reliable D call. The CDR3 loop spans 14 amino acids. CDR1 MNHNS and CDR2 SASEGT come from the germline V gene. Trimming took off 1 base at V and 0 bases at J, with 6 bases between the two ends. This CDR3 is CASSEVGSNYGYTF. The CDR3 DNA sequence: TGTGCCAGCAGTGAAGTCGGCTCTAACTATGGCTACACCTTC.

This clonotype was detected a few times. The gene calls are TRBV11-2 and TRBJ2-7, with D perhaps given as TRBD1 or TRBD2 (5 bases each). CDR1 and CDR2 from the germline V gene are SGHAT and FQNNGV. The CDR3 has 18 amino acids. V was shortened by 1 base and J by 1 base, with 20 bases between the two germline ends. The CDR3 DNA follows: TGTGCCAGCAGCTTAGCCCCCCGGACCGGGGCAAGTTCCTACGAGCAGTACTTC. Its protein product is CASSLAPRTGASSYEQYF. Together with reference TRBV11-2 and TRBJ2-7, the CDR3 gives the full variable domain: EAGVAQSPRYKIIEKRQSVAFWCNPISGHATLYWYQQILGQGPKLLIQFQNNGVVDDSQLPKDRFSAERLKGVDSTLKIQPAKLEDSAVYLCASSLAPRTGASSYEQYFGPGTRLTVT.

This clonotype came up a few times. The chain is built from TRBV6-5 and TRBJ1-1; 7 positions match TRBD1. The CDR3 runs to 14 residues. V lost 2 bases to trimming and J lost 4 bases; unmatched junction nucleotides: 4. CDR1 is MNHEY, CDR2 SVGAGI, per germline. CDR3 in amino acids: CASSYQGVSTEAFF. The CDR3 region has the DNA TGTGCCAGCAGTTACCAGGGGGTATCCACTGAAGCTTTCTTT.

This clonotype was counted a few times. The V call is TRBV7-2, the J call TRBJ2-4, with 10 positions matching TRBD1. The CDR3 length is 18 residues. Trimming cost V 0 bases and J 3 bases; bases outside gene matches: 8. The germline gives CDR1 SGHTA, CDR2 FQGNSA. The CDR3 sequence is CASSLAGTGEMVKNIQYF. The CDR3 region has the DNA TGTGCCAGCAGCTTAGCCGGGACAGGGGAAATGGTCAAAAACATTCAGTACTTC.

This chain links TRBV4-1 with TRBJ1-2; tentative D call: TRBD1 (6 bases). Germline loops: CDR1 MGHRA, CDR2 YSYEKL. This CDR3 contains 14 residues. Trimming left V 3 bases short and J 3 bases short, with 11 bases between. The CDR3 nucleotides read TGCGCCAGCAGCCAGGGGGCGGGACACTATGGCTACACCTTC. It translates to CASSQGAGHYGYTF.

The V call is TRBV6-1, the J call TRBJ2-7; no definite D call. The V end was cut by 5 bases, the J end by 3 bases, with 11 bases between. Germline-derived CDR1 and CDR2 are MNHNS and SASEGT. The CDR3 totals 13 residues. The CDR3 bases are TGTGCCAGCAGTCTAATAACGAACTACGAGCAGTACTTC. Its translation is CASSLITNYEQYF.

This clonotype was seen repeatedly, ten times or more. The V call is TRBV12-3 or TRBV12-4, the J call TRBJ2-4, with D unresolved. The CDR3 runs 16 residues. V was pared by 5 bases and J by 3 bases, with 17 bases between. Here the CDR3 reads CASSPRGTGIKNIQYF. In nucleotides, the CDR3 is TGTGCCAGCAGTCCCCGTGGCACCGGTATCAAAAACATTCAGTACTTC.

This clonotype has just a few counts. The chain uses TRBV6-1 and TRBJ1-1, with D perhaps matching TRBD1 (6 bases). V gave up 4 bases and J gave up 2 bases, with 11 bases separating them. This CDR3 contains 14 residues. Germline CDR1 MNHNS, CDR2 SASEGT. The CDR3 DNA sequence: TGTGCCAGCAGTGGGACAGTTCCCAACACTGAAGCTTTCTTT. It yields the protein CASSGTVPNTEAFF.

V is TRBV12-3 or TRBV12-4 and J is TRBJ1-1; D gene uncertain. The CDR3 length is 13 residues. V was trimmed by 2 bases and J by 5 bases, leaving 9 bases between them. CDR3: CASSLSGWTEAFF. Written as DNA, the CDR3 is TGTGCCAGCAGTTTATCAGGTTGGACTGAAGCTTTCTTT.